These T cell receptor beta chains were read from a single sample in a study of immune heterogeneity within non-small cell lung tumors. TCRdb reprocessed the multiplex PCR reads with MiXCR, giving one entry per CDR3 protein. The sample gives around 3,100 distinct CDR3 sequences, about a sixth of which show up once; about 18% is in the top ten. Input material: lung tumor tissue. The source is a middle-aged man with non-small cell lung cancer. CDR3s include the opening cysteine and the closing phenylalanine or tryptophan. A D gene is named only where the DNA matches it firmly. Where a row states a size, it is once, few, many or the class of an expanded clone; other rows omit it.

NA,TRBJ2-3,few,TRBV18,TGTGCCAGCTCATCAGCAGGGGTGGAAAGGACAGATACGCAGTATTTT,CASSSAGVERTDTQYF
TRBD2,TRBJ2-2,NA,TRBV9,TGTGCCAGCAGCGTAGGACTAGCGGGAACGAACACCGGGGAGCTGTTTTTT,CASSVGLAGTNTGELFF
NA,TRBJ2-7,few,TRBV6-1,TGTGTCAGCAGTGACGGGATACAGTACTTC,CVSSDGIQYF
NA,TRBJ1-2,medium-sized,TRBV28,TGTGCCAGCATACAAGGGCAGACCTACTATGGCTACACCTTC,CASIQGQTYYGYTF
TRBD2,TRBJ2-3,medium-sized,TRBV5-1,TGCGCCAGCAGCTTAAAACTAGCGGAGCCCCCCAATACGCAGTATTTT,CASSLKLAEPPNTQYF
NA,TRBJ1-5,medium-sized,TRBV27,TGTGCCAGCAGTTCATTCACAGGGCCCTGGGGGCAGCCCCAGCATTTT,CASSSFTGPWGQPQHF
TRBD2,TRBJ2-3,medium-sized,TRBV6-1,TGTGCCAGCAGTCTCTCGGGACTAGCGGGAGTAGATACGCAGTATTTT,CASSLSGLAGVDTQYF
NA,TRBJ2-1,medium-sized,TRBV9,TGTGCCAGCAGCGCCGGGCCCGGGGGGCAATATGAGCAGTTCTTC,CASSAGPGGQYEQFF
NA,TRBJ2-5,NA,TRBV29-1,TGCAGCGTTGAGTTGGGCACCAAAGAGACCCAGTACTTC,CSVELGTKETQYF
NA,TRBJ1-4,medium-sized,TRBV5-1,TGCGCCAGCAGTTCGGGACTCCTTGCTAATGAAAAACTGTTTTTT,CASSSGLLANEKLFF
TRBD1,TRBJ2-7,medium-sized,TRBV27,TGTGCCAGCAGTTCCCTCCGGGACAGGGCTGGGGAGCAGTACTTC,CASSSLRDRAGEQYF
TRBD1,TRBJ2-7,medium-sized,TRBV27,TGTGCCAGCACCTCCCGGAAGGGGGCAGCCTACGAGCAGTACTTC,CASTSRKGAAYEQYF
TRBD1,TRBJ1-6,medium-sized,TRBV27,TGTGCCAGCAGTACCGGGACAGTTTATAATTCACCCCTCCACTTT,CASSTGTVYNSPLHF
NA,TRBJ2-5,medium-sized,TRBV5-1,TGCGCCAGCAGCTACCGGGACAAGAAAGAGACCCAGTACTTC,CASSYRDKKETQYF
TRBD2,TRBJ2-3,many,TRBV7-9,TGTGCCAGCAGCTTCGGGACTAGCGGACCTCCTAGCACAGATACGCAGTATTTT,CASSFGTSGPPSTDTQYF
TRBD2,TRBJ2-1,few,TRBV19,TGTGCCAGTAGTAGCTCGAGGACTAGCGGTCTCAATGAGCAGTTCTTC,CASSSSRTSGLNEQFF
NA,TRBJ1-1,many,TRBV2,TGTGCCAGCAGTGGAGACAGGAACACTGAAGCTTTCTTT,CASSGDRNTEAFF
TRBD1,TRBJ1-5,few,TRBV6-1,TGTGCCAGCAGCTCGGGACAGGATCATCAGCCCCAGCATTTT,CASSSGQDHQPQHF
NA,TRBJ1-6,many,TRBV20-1,TGCAGTGCTAGACGCCCCGGGACGGAAATTGTGTCACCCCTCCACTTT,CSARRPGTEIVSPLHF
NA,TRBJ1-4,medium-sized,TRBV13,TGTGCCAGCAGCTTAATCGGTGATTTTGGACAGTTGGAAGAAAAACTGTTTTTT,CASSLIGDFGQLEEKLFF
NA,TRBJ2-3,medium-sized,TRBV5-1,TGCGCCAGCAGCTTGGCCGGCACTGGGCGGGATACGCAGTATTTT,CASSLAGTGRDTQYF
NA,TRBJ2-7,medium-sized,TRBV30,TGTGCCTGGACTCCCCGGCGGTCCTACGAGCAGTACTTC,CAWTPRRSYEQYF
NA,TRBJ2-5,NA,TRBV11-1,TGTGCCAGCAGCTCCCAGGGGGGCCGCGGAGAGACCCAGTACTTC,CASSSQGGRGETQYF
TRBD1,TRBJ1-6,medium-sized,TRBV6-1,TGTGCCAGGACCAACCCGGTGGGGACAGGGGACTCACCCCTCCACTTT,CARTNPVGTGDSPLHF
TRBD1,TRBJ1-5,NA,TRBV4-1,TGCGCCAGCAGCCAAGATGTAGGGGGCTATAGCAATCAGCCCCAGCATTTT,CASSQDVGGYSNQPQHF
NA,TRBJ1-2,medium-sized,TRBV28,TGTGCCAGCAGTCGCCTCCAAGGGGCGAGAGGCTACACCTTC,CASSRLQGARGYTF
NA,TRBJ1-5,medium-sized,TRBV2,TGTGCCAGCATCGAGGGAGCTAGCAATCAGCCCCAGCATTTT,CASIEGASNQPQHF
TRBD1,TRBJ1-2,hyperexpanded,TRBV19,TGTGCCAGTAGGGGGACAGGGACGGTCTATGGCTACACCTTC,CASRGTGTVYGYTF
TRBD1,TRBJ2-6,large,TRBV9,TGTGCCAGCAGCGCTTCCAGGGACAGGGGGATCGAGACTGGGGCCAACGTCCTGACTTTC,CASSASRDRGIETGANVLTF
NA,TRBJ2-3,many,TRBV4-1,TGCGCCAGCAGCCGGATCCGTAGCGGAAGCACAGATACGCAGTATTTT,CASSRIRSGSTDTQYF
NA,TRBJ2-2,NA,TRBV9,TGTGCCAGCAGCAAACGAGAAAACACCGGGGAGCTGTTTTTT,CASSKRENTGELFF
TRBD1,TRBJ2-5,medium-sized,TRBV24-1,TGTGCCACCAGTGATTCATTCGGACAGGATGAAGAGACCCAGTACTTC,CATSDSFGQDEETQYF
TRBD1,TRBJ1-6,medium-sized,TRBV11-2,TGTGCCAGCAGCTTGGACAGGGAGTCACCCCTCCACTTT,CASSLDRESPLHF
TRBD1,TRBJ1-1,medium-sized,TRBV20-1,TGCAGTGCTAGATCTCCAGGGGGCACTGAAGCTTTCTTT,CSARSPGGTEAFF
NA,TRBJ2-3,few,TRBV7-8,TGTGCCAGCAGCTGGAGGGCGAAAGGCACAGATACGCAGTATTTT,CASSWRAKGTDTQYF
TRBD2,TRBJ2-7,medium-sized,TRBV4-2,TGTGCCAGCAGCCCTCGAGTAGCGGGAGGGCCGGGCGAGCAGTACTTC,CASSPRVAGGPGEQYF
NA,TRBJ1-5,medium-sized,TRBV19,TGTGCCAGTAGGATAGAGCAGGGGTATCAGCCCCAGCATTTT,CASRIEQGYQPQHF
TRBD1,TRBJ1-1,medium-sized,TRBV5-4,TGTGCCAGCAGCCGACAGGGTAGGGGGAACACTGAAGCTTTCTTT,CASSRQGRGNTEAFF
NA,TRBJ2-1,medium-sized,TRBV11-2,TGTGCCAGCAGCTTAGAAGGCCAGGGTGGAACGAATGAGCAGTTCTTC,CASSLEGQGGTNEQFF
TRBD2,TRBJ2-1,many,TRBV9,TGTGCCAGCAGCGTAGGCTCGCGACTAGCGGGAGCGGTTGAGCAGTTCTTC,CASSVGSRLAGAVEQFF
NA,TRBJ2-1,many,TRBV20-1,TGCAGTGCTAGAGCGGGAGATTCCTACAATGAGCAGTTCTTC,CSARAGDSYNEQFF
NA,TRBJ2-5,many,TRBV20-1,TGCAGTGCTAAAGGCCCCCAGCTGGGGGAGACCCAGTACTTC,CSAKGPQLGETQYF
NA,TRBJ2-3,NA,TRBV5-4,TGTGCCAGCAGCTTGGGTCCGGACGGGGCCACAGATACGCAGTATTTT,CASSLGPDGATDTQYF
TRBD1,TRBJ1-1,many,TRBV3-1,TGTGCCAGCAGCCCTACCGACAGGGGGACCACTGAAGCTTTCTTT,CASSPTDRGTTEAFF
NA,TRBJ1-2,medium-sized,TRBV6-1,TGTGCCAGCATAGATCCGAGGGTTTGGGGCTATGGCTACACCTTC,CASIDPRVWGYGYTF
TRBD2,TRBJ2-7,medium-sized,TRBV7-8,TGTGCCAGCAGCCCTCGGACTAGCGGAGCCTACGAGCAGTACTTC,CASSPRTSGAYEQYF
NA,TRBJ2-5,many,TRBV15,TGTGCCACCAGCAAACCGGAGAGCGGGTGGGGTCAAGAGACCCAGTACTTC,CATSKPESGWGQETQYF
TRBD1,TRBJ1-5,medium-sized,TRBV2,TGTGCCAGCAGAGGAGACAGGGATAATCAGCCCCAGCATTTT,CASRGDRDNQPQHF
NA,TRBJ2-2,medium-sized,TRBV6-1,TGTGCCAGCAGTTACAGGGACCCCCGGTCCGGGGAGCTGTTTTTT,CASSYRDPRSGELFF
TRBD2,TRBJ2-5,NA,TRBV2,TGTGCCAGCAGTGAAGGCGACACTAGCGGGAGAAAGGAGACCCAGTACTTC,CASSEGDTSGRKETQYF
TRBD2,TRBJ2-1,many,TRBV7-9,TGTGCCAGCAGCCTCAGTAGCGGGATTGGTGAGCAGTTCTTC,CASSLSSGIGEQFF
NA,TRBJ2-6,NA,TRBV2,TGTGCCAGCAGCAGGGGGGTCTCTGGGGCCAACGTCCTGACTTTC,CASSRGVSGANVLTF
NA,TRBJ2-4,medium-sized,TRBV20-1,TGCAGTGCTAGACAGGTGGGGAGTAAGGCCAAAAACATTCAGTACTTC,CSARQVGSKAKNIQYF